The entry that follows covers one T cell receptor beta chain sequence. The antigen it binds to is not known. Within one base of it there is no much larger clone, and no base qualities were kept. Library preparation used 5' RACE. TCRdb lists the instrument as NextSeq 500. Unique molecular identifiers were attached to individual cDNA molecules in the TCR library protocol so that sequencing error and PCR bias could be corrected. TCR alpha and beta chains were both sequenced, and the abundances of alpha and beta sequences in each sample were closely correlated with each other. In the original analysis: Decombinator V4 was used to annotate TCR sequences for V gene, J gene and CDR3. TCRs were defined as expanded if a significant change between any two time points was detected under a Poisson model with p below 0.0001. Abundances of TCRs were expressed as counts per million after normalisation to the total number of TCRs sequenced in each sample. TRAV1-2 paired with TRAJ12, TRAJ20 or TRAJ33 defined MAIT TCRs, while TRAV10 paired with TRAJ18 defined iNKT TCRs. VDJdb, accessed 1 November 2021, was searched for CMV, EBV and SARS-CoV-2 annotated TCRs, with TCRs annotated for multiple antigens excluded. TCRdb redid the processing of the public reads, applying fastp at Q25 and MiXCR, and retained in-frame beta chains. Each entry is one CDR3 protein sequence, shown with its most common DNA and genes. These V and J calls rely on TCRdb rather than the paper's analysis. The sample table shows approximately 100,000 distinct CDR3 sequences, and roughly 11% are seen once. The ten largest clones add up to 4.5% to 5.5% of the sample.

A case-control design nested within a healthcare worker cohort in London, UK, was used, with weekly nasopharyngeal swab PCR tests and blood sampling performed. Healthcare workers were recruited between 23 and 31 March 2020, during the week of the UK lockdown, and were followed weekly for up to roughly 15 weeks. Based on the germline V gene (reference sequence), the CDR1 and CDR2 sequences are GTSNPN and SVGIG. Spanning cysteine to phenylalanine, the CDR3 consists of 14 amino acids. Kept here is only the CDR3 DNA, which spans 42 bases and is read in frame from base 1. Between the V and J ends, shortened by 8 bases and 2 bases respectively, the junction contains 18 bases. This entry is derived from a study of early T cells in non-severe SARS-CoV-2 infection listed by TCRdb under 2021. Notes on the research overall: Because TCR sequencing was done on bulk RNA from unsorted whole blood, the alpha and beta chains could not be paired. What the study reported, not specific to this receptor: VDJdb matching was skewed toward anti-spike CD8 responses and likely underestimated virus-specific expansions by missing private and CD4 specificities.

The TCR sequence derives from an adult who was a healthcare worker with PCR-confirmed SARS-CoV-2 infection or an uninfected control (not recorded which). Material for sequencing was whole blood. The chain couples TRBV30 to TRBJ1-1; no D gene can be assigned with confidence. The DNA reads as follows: TGTGCCCTGGACCTTCGGAGGTCTAACACTGAAGCTTTCTTT. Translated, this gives CALDLRRSNTEAFF.